This passage covers 19 T cell receptor beta chains from one sample sequenced in a study of blood T cell repertoires in COVID-19. Clones were read by immunoSEQ multiplex PCR, and TCRdb kept only the in-frame ones, dropping some. In the table there are roughly 170,000 clones, about 74% of which are singletons. The material sequenced was peripheral blood. These receptors were obtained from an elderly woman with acute or convalescent COVID-19.

This chain joins TRBV28 and TRBJ2-1; D is possibly TRBD2 (6 bases). Trimming pared 0 bases from V and 0 bases from J, leaving 9 bases between. The CDR3 spans 16 residues. Germline V lookup: CDR1 MDHEN, CDR2 SYDVKM. The chain's CDR3 is CASSLWGLVSYNEQFF. For the CDR3, the DNA is TGTGCCAGCAGTTTATGGGGACTGGTCTCCTACAATGAGCAGTTCTTC. Complete variable domain (other parts from reference TRBV28 and TRBJ2-1): DVKVTQSSRYLVKRTGEKVFLECVQDMDHENMFWYRQDPGLGLRLIYFSYDVKMKEKGDIPEGYSVSREKKERFSLILESASTNQTSMYLCASSLWGLVSYNEQFFGPGTRLTVL.

The chain uses TRBV10-2 and TRBJ2-2, with D possibly matching TRBD1 (6 bases). In germline, CDR1 is WSHSY, CDR2 SAAADI. The V gene lost 5 bases and the J gene lost 1 base, with 8 bases spanning the gap. The CDR3 totals 14 residues. In DNA, the CDR3 is TGCGCCAGCAGTTTAGGGGGGAACACCGGGGAGCTGTTTTTT. It translates to CASSLGGNTGELFF.

The chain couples TRBV7-3 to TRBJ1-3; D unclear. This CDR3 comprises 15 residues. The ends were cut back, 2 bases at V and 4 bases at J, with 12 bases in the middle. Germline V gives CDR1 SGHTA, CDR2 FQGTGA. CDR3 DNA sequence: TGTGCCAGCAGCTTAGGCCCGGGATTGGGAAACACCATATATTTT. Translated: CASSLGPGLGNTIYF.

V usage is TRBV7-8 and J usage is TRBJ1-1; D is unresolved. Germline-derived CDR1 and CDR2 are SGHVS and FQNEAQ. V lost 1 base to trimming and J lost 5 bases, with 8 bases between them. The CDR3 covers 13 residues. The CDR3 protein is CASSLGWRTEAFF. In DNA, the CDR3 is TGTGCCAGCAGCTTAGGGTGGCGGACTGAAGCTTTCTTT.

The chain recombines TRBV18 with TRBJ2-7; D remains ambiguous. Germline V gives CDR1 KGHSH, CDR2 LQKENI. V was pared by 3 bases and J by 1 base, with 4 bases between. The CDR3 loop spans 12 amino acids. For the CDR3, the DNA is TGTGCCAGCTCACCTCTATCCTACGAGCAGTACTTC. It translates to CASSPLSYEQYF.

This clone was observed at least ten times. The same CDR3 can be traced to other DNA sequences in this sample. This chain joins TRBV28 and TRBJ1-3; D ambiguous. Between the trimmed V and J ends, which lost 2 bases and 4 bases, there was a span of 6 bases. Germline-derived CDR1 and CDR2 are MDHEN and SYDVKM. This CDR3 has 13 residues. The chain's CDR3 is CASSLLQGNTIYF. The CDR3 region has the DNA TGTGCCAGCAGTTTACTGCAGGGAAACACCATATATTTT.

This clone occurred a few times. This rearrangement joins TRBV2 to TRBJ2-5; D unclear. The CDR3 runs to 15 residues. CDR1 SNHLY and CDR2 FYNNEI come from the germline V gene. The ends were cut back, 3 bases at V and 2 bases at J, with 13 bases in the middle. The CDR3, as DNA: TGTGCCAGCAGTGATTTCGGTTCCCTGCAAGAGACCCAGTACTTC. This codes for CASSDFGSLQETQYF.

This clone was counted a few times. This chain links TRBV28 with TRBJ2-6; the D gene is possibly TRBD2 (5 bases). This CDR3 spans 16 amino acids. In germline, CDR1 is MDHEN, CDR2 SYDVKM. With 8 bases removed from V and 3 bases from J, the gap between germline ends came to 17 bases. The CDR3 sequence is CASQFRRRRGANVLTF. CDR3 coding DNA: TGTGCCAGCCAGTTCAGGCGGAGGCGTGGGGCCAACGTCCTGACTTTC.

The chain couples TRBV9 to TRBJ1-2; TRBD1 is a possible D gene (6 bases). The CDR3 has 13 amino acids. Germline V lookup: CDR1 SGDLS, CDR2 YYNGEE. Trimming shortened V by 3 bases and J by 3 bases, and 9 bases separated the two germline ends. CDR3 nucleotides: TGTGCCAGCAGCGACGGGGGGCACTATGGCTACACCTTC. Its protein is CASSDGGHYGYTF.

The chain joins TRBV30 to TRBJ2-5; 13 bases line up with TRBD2. The CDR3 sequence is 15 residues long. The V gene end was trimmed by 3 bases and the J gene end by 6 bases; junction bases not matched to a gene: 7. The germline V gene has CDR1 GTSNPN and CDR2 SVGIG (reference sequence). CDR3 sequence reads: CAWSEGLAGFQTQYF. The CDR3 DNA reads as TGTGCCTGGAGCGAGGGACTAGCGGGATTCCAGACCCAGTACTTC. The full variable domain, completed using reference TRBV30 and TRBJ2-5, is SQTIHQWPATLVQPVGSPLSLECTVEGTSNPNLYWYRQAAGRGLQLLFYSVGIGQISSEVPQNLSASRPQDRQFILSSKKLLLSDSGFYLCAWSEGLAGFQTQYFGPGTRLLVL.

This clone has just one count. The chain joins TRBV5-5 to TRBJ1-5, with D maybe TRBD1 (5 bases). The V and J ends lost 0 bases and 5 bases respectively, with 9 bases between them. The CDR3 length is 14 residues. Germline-derived CDR1 and CDR2 are SGHKS and YYEKEE (reference sequence). CDR3 DNA sequence: TGTGCCAGCAGCTTGGAGGGGTCGGATCAGCCCCAGCATTTT. It is translated as CASSLEGSDQPQHF. The full variable domain, with the rest looked up from reference TRBV5-5 and TRBJ1-5, is DAGVTQSPTHLIKTRGQQVTLRCSPISGHKSVSWYQQVLGQGPQFIFQYYEKEERGRGNFPDRFSARQFPNYSSELNVNALLLGDSALYLCASSLEGSDQPQHFGDGTRLSIL.

The V call is TRBV2, the J call TRBJ1-2, with D possibly matching TRBD1 (5 bases). The V gene's germline CDR1 is SNHLY and CDR2 FYNNEI. The CDR3 covers 14 residues. Trimming took off 2 bases at V and 4 bases at J, with 11 bases between the two ends. CDR3: CASSEQGQGYGYTF. In DNA, the CDR3 is TGTGCCAGCAGTGAACAGGGCCAGGGCTATGGCTACACCTTC.

The J gene is TRBJ2-1, the V gene TRBV9; 10 nucleotides line up with TRBD1. The V gene end was trimmed by 5 bases and the J gene end by 4 bases; junction bases not matched to a gene: 15. Germline CDR1 reads SGDLS; CDR2 reads YYNGEE. The CDR3 covers 18 residues. CDR3 in amino acids: CASSVTGGSASGYNEQFF. The CDR3 nucleotides are TGTGCCAGCAGTGTGACAGGGGGCTCAGCATCGGGTTACAATGAGCAGTTCTTC. Complete variable domain (other parts from reference TRBV9 and TRBJ2-1): DSGVTQTPKHLITATGQRVTLRCSPRSGDLSVYWYQQSLDQGLQFLIQYYNGEERAKGNILERFSAQQFPDLHSELNLSSLELGDSALYFCASSVTGGSASGYNEQFFGPGTRLTVL.

V usage is TRBV5-8 and J usage is TRBJ1-5, with D hard to call. There are 17 residues in the CDR3. Per the germline V gene, CDR1 is SGHTS and CDR2 is YDEGEE. V was shortened by 1 base and J by 0 bases, with 14 bases between the two germline ends. The CDR3 loop is CASSLSSQSDSNQPQHF. CDR3 DNA sequence: TGTGCCAGCAGCTTGTCCTCTCAGTCTGATAGCAATCAGCCCCAGCATTTT.

V usage is TRBV5-8 and J usage is TRBJ2-7; perhaps TRBD1 as D (6 bases). Germline CDR1 SGHTS, CDR2 YDEGEE. The CDR3 spans 18 residues. Trimming left V 1 base short and J 2 bases short, with 22 bases between. Here the CDR3 reads CASSLFYRATSLTYEQYF. The CDR3 DNA is TGTGCCAGCAGCTTGTTTTACAGGGCTACCTCCCTCACCTACGAGCAGTACTTC.

J is TRBJ2-5 and V is TRBV28; 7 bases are shared with TRBD2. V lost 6 bases and J lost 5; bases outside the gene matches: 9. This CDR3 spans 14 amino acids. CDR1 is MDHEN and CDR2 is SYDVKM in the germline V gene. The CDR3 loop reads CASREPGGTETQYF. In nucleotides, the CDR3 is TGTGCCAGCAGGGAACCCGGGGGGACTGAGACCCAGTACTTC.

The V call is TRBV9, the J call TRBJ1-1; TRBD1 might be the D (5 bases). The CDR3 has 14 amino acids. Germline CDR1 SGDLS, CDR2 YYNGEE. V was pared by 2 bases and J by 3 bases, with 11 bases between. CDR3 sequence reads: CASSVNPGDTEAFF. The CDR3 DNA is TGTGCCAGCAGCGTTAATCCGGGGGACACTGAAGCTTTCTTT.

The rearrangement links TRBV7-8 to TRBJ2-1; 13 positions match TRBD2. The CDR3 totals 16 residues. J was trimmed by 9 bases and V by 5 bases; bases with no gene match: 10. Germline loops: CDR1 SGHVS, CDR2 FQNEAQ. CDR3 sequence reads: CASSLRTSGSRVEQFF. CDR3 nucleotide sequence: TGTGCCAGCAGCCTTAGGACTAGCGGGAGTCGAGTTGAGCAGTTCTTC. Full variable domain (missing parts from reference TRBV7-8 and TRBJ2-1): GAGVSQSPRYKVAKRGQDVALRCDPISGHVSLFWYQQALGQGPEFLTYFQNEAQLDKSGLPSDRFFAERPEGSVSTLKIQRTQQEDSAVYLCASSLRTSGSRVEQFFGPGTRLTVL.

The V gene is TRBV24-1, the J gene TRBJ2-3, with D uncertain. Germline V gene lookup returns CDR1 KGHDR and CDR2 SFDVKD. With 6 bases removed from V and 1 base from J, the gap between germline ends came to 4 bases. The CDR3 is made up of 12 amino acids. The CDR3 nucleotides read TGTGCCACCAGTCCCGGCACAGATACGCAGTATTTT. It specifies CATSPGTDTQYF.